The rows below give T cell receptor beta chains drawn from one sample of a study of response to subunit inactivated influenza vaccine. One entry per CDR3 protein results from TCRdb running MiXCR on the RT-PCR reads. The table has fewer than 750,000 distinct CDR3 sequences, 11% to 15% seen once. The material sequenced was PBMCs from blood, taken less than 13 days after vaccination. The receptors come from a man aged 50 or older who received an inactivated influenza vaccine. CDR3s include the opening cysteine and the closing phenylalanine or tryptophan. A D gene is named only where the DNA matches it firmly. Clone size is shown for a subset of rows, as once, few, many or a class of expanded clone.

clone_size: few
j_call: TRBJ1-2
v_call: TRBV20-1
cdr3_length: 16
d_call: TRBD1
cdr3_nt: TGCAGTGCTAGAGGCGTGGGACAGGGGATGGACTATGGCTACACCTTC
cdr3_aa: CSARGVGQGMDYGYTF

clone_size: few
j_call: TRBJ1-1
v_call: TRBV15
cdr3_length: 14
d_call: TRBD1
cdr3_nt: TGTGCCACCAGCGCCGGACAGGGATGGACTGAAGCTTTCTTT
cdr3_aa: CATSAGQGWTEAFF

clone_size: NA
j_call: TRBJ2-2
v_call: TRBV30
cdr3_length: 15
d_call: TRBD1
cdr3_nt: TGTGCCTGGAGATACAGGGGTTCGGTCACCGGGGAGCTGTTTTTT
cdr3_aa: CAWRYRGSVTGELFF

clone_size: few
j_call: TRBJ2-5
v_call: TRBV5-1
cdr3_length: 15
d_call: NA
cdr3_nt: TGCGCCAGCAGCTTGGGCTTCGGCAGAGAAGAGACCCAGTACTTC
cdr3_aa: CASSLGFGREETQYF

clone_size: many
j_call: TRBJ2-3
v_call: TRBV6-1
cdr3_length: 15
d_call: NA
cdr3_nt: TGTGCCAGCAGACAAAGGGACGGGGGAAAGGATACGCAGTATTTT
cdr3_aa: CASRQRDGGKDTQYF

clone_size: few
j_call: TRBJ1-2
v_call: TRBV3-1
cdr3_length: 16
d_call: TRBD1
cdr3_nt: TGTGCCAGCAGCCAAGACGGGACAGGTCGGGCCTATGGCTACACCTTC
cdr3_aa: CASSQDGTGRAYGYTF

clone_size: few
j_call: TRBJ2-3
v_call: TRBV12-3/TRBV12-4
cdr3_length: 15
d_call: NA
cdr3_nt: TGTGCCAGCAGTTTCTGGGGCCGGAGCACAGATACGCAGTATTTT
cdr3_aa: CASSFWGRSTDTQYF

clone_size: few
j_call: TRBJ2-1
v_call: TRBV19
cdr3_length: 16
d_call: TRBD2
cdr3_nt: TGTGCCAGTAGTATAGATCTGGCGACCGGGGGGGATGAGCAGTTCTTC
cdr3_aa: CASSIDLATGGDEQFF

clone_size: NA
j_call: TRBJ2-1
v_call: TRBV7-2
cdr3_length: 15
d_call: TRBD1
cdr3_nt: TGTGCCAGCAGCTTACGGGACAGACTTACCTCTGAGCAGTTCTTC
cdr3_aa: CASSLRDRLTSEQFF

clone_size: few
j_call: TRBJ2-7
v_call: TRBV20-1
cdr3_length: 12
d_call: NA
cdr3_nt: TGCAGTCCGGGGCGGAGAAGCTACGAGCAGTACTTC
cdr3_aa: CSPGRRSYEQYF

clone_size: few
j_call: TRBJ2-1
v_call: TRBV12-3/TRBV12-4
cdr3_length: 16
d_call: TRBD1
cdr3_nt: TGTGCCAGCAGGCAAGGACAGGGCCATGCAAGCAATGAGCAGTTCTTC
cdr3_aa: CASRQGQGHASNEQFF

clone_size: few
j_call: TRBJ1-3
v_call: TRBV7-2
cdr3_length: 13
d_call: TRBD1
cdr3_nt: TGTGCCAGCAGCCGGACAGGGGGGAACACCATATATTTT
cdr3_aa: CASSRTGGNTIYF

clone_size: NA
j_call: TRBJ2-2
v_call: TRBV4-2
cdr3_length: 15
d_call: NA
cdr3_nt: TGTGCCAGCAGCCCTTACCAGGATAACACCGGGGAGCTGTTTTTT
cdr3_aa: CASSPYQDNTGELFF

clone_size: few
j_call: TRBJ2-3
v_call: TRBV24-1
cdr3_length: 12
d_call: NA
cdr3_nt: TGTGCCGCCAGCGCGGCTGGAGATACGCAGTATTTT
cdr3_aa: CAASAAGDTQYF

clone_size: many
j_call: TRBJ1-6
v_call: TRBV12-3/TRBV12-4
cdr3_length: 15
d_call: TRBD1
cdr3_nt: TGTGCCAGCACCCTGACAGGGGTAGACAATTCACCCCTCCACTTT
cdr3_aa: CASTLTGVDNSPLHF

clone_size: few
j_call: TRBJ1-5
v_call: TRBV10-3
cdr3_length: 14
d_call: NA
cdr3_nt: TGTGCCATCAGCCCTGCCGGGAAAAATCAGCCCCAGCATTTT
cdr3_aa: CAISPAGKNQPQHF

clone_size: NA
j_call: TRBJ2-2
v_call: TRBV20-1
cdr3_length: 15
d_call: NA
cdr3_nt: TGCAGTGCTAGCCCGGGGGGCTGGGGCACCGGGGAGCTGTTTTTT
cdr3_aa: CSASPGGWGTGELFF

clone_size: NA
j_call: TRBJ2-2
v_call: TRBV28
cdr3_length: 14
d_call: NA
cdr3_nt: TGTGCCAGCAGAGCACTAAGGTTTACCGGGGAGCTGTTTTTT
cdr3_aa: CASRALRFTGELFF

clone_size: few
j_call: TRBJ2-3
v_call: TRBV28
cdr3_length: 16
d_call: TRBD1
cdr3_nt: TGTGCCAGCAGTTTAGCAGGACAGGGGGCGCGGAATACGCAGTATTTT
cdr3_aa: CASSLAGQGARNTQYF

clone_size: many
j_call: TRBJ2-1
v_call: TRBV10-3
cdr3_length: 16
d_call: TRBD1
cdr3_nt: TGTGCCATCAGTGATCCCCGCGACAGGGGGGGAAATGAGCAGTTCTTC
cdr3_aa: CAISDPRDRGGNEQFF

clone_size: few
j_call: TRBJ2-7
v_call: TRBV9
cdr3_length: 13
d_call: NA
cdr3_nt: TGTGCCAGCAGCGGTGGGAGCTCGGGGGAGCAGTACTTC
cdr3_aa: CASSGGSSGEQYF

clone_size: NA
j_call: TRBJ1-1
v_call: TRBV4-3
cdr3_length: 13
d_call: NA
cdr3_nt: TGCGCCAGCAGCGGCCAGGGACCCTACGGAGCTTTCTTT
cdr3_aa: CASSGQGPYGAFF

clone_size: NA
j_call: TRBJ2-2
v_call: TRBV4-3
cdr3_length: 15
d_call: TRBD2
cdr3_nt: TGCGCCAGCAGCCAAGAAGCGCTAGCGGCCGGGGAGCTGTTTTTT
cdr3_aa: CASSQEALAAGELFF

clone_size: many
j_call: TRBJ2-2
v_call: TRBV7-3
cdr3_length: 14
d_call: NA
cdr3_nt: TGTGCCAGCGCGCGAGAGGGGAACACCGGGGAGCTGTTTTTT
cdr3_aa: CASAREGNTGELFF

clone_size: NA
j_call: TRBJ1-1
v_call: TRBV7-9
cdr3_length: 15
d_call: NA
cdr3_nt: TGTGCCAGCAGCCCCAAGGACAGAATTAACACTGAAGCTTTCTTT
cdr3_aa: CASSPKDRINTEAFF

clone_size: few
j_call: TRBJ2-7
v_call: TRBV12-3/TRBV12-4
cdr3_length: 15
d_call: NA
cdr3_nt: TGTGCCAGCAGACACCGGGACGGAAAAACCTACGAGCAGTACTTC
cdr3_aa: CASRHRDGKTYEQYF

clone_size: few
j_call: TRBJ2-4
v_call: TRBV9
cdr3_length: 13
d_call: NA
cdr3_nt: TGTGCCAGCAGCGTAGTATCTCTAAACATTCAGTACTTC
cdr3_aa: CASSVVSLNIQYF

clone_size: few
j_call: TRBJ2-5
v_call: TRBV7-9
cdr3_length: 12
d_call: NA
cdr3_nt: TGTGCCAGCAGCCACCGGGACGCGGGGACCTACTTC
cdr3_aa: CASSHRDAGTYF

clone_size: NA
j_call: TRBJ2-1
v_call: TRBV7-9
cdr3_length: 13
d_call: NA
cdr3_nt: TGTGCCAGCAGCGCGGGACTTCACAATGAGCAGTTCTTC
cdr3_aa: CASSAGLHNEQFF

clone_size: NA
j_call: TRBJ1-1
v_call: TRBV12-3/TRBV12-4
cdr3_length: 14
d_call: NA
cdr3_nt: TGTGCCAGCAGTTTAGCGCCCAGGCCTGGGGAAGCTTTCTTT
cdr3_aa: CASSLAPRPGEAFF

clone_size: NA
j_call: TRBJ2-2
v_call: TRBV20-1
cdr3_length: 15
d_call: TRBD1
cdr3_nt: TGCAGTGCTAGAGACAGAGGGGGCTTAACCGGGGAGCTGTTTTTT
cdr3_aa: CSARDRGGLTGELFF

clone_size: NA
j_call: TRBJ2-7
v_call: TRBV5-8
cdr3_length: 13
d_call: TRBD2
cdr3_nt: TGTGCCATCAGCTCGGGACTAGATTACGAGCAGTACTTC
cdr3_aa: CAISSGLDYEQYF

clone_size: many
j_call: TRBJ2-3
v_call: TRBV5-4
cdr3_length: 12
d_call: NA
cdr3_nt: TGTGCCAGCAGCACGACCTGGGATACGCAGTATTTT
cdr3_aa: CASSTTWDTQYF

clone_size: NA
j_call: TRBJ1-1
v_call: TRBV27
cdr3_length: 13
d_call: NA
cdr3_nt: TGTGCCAGCAGTCCAACGTGGGGCTCGGAAGCTTTCTTT
cdr3_aa: CASSPTWGSEAFF

clone_size: NA
j_call: TRBJ2-1
v_call: TRBV6-2/TRBV6-3
cdr3_length: 15
d_call: TRBD2
cdr3_nt: TGTGCCAGCAGTAGGATCCTACGGGGGGGCCATGAGCAGTTCTTC
cdr3_aa: CASSRILRGGHEQFF

clone_size: few
j_call: TRBJ2-3
v_call: TRBV5-1
cdr3_length: 16
d_call: TRBD2
cdr3_nt: TGCGCCAGCAGCTTGGAGGGACTAGCGGGGGTAGATACGCAGTATTTT
cdr3_aa: CASSLEGLAGVDTQYF

clone_size: many
j_call: TRBJ2-1
v_call: TRBV5-1
cdr3_length: 15
d_call: TRBD2
cdr3_nt: TGCGCCAGCAGCGTGTCGGGACTAGAGTACAATGAGCAGTTCTTC
cdr3_aa: CASSVSGLEYNEQFF

clone_size: NA
j_call: TRBJ1-5
v_call: TRBV20-1
cdr3_length: 14
d_call: NA
cdr3_nt: TGCAGTGCTAGAGATTCCGAAGGGAGTCAGCCCCAGCATTTT
cdr3_aa: CSARDSEGSQPQHF

clone_size: NA
j_call: TRBJ2-1
v_call: TRBV6-5
cdr3_length: 16
d_call: NA
cdr3_nt: TGTGCCAGCAGTTCCGCCGGGACTCACTCCTACAATGAGCAGTTCTTC
cdr3_aa: CASSSAGTHSYNEQFF

clone_size: NA
j_call: TRBJ2-3
v_call: TRBV20-1
cdr3_length: 19
d_call: NA
cdr3_nt: TGCAGTGCTAGAGTTTTTCGTGGTGCAGAGTCTACTAGCACAGATACGCAGTATTTT
cdr3_aa: CSARVFRGAESTSTDTQYF

clone_size: NA
j_call: TRBJ2-7
v_call: TRBV7-9
cdr3_length: 14
d_call: TRBD1
cdr3_nt: TGTGCCAGCAGCCCTTGGGACAGCCCTTACGAGCAGTACTTC
cdr3_aa: CASSPWDSPYEQYF

clone_size: NA
j_call: TRBJ1-1
v_call: TRBV6-5
cdr3_length: 14
d_call: NA
cdr3_nt: TGTGCCAGCAGTTACCTTGGGGCGGGCACTGAAGCTTTCTTT
cdr3_aa: CASSYLGAGTEAFF

clone_size: many
j_call: TRBJ1-3
v_call: TRBV20-1
cdr3_length: 15
d_call: NA
cdr3_nt: TGCAGTGCTAGAGATCTCGACAGCCCTGGAAACACCATATATTTT
cdr3_aa: CSARDLDSPGNTIYF